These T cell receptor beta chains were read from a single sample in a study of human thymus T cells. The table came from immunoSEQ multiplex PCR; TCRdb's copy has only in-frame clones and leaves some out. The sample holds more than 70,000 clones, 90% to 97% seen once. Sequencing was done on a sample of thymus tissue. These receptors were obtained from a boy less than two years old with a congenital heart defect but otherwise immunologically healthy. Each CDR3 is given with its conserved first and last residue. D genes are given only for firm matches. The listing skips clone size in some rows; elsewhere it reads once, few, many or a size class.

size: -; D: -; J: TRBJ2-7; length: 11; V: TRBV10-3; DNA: TGTGCCATCAAAGGGAACTACGAGCAGTACTTC; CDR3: CAIKGNYEQYF
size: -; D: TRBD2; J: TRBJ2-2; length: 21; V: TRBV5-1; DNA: TGCGCCAGCAGCTTGGCCCCAGGACTAGCGGATCCCGCCTCGAACACCGGGGAGCTGTTTTTT; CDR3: CASSLAPGLADPASNTGELFF
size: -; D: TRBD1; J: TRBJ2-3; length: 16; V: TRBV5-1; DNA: TGCGCCAGCAGCGCCCGGAGACAGGGGCTCACAGATACGCAGTATTTT; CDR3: CASSARRQGLTDTQYF
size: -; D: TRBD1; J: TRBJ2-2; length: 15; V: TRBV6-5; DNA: TGTGCCAGCAGGCCGGGACAGGGGGGCACCGGGGAGCTGTTTTTT; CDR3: CASRPGQGGTGELFF
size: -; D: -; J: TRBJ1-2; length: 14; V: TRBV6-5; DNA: TGTGCCAGCAGTTACTCGATAAGGACAGATGGCTACACCTTC; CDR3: CASSYSIRTDGYTF
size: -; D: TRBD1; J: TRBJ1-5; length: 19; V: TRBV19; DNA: TGTGCCAGTAGTATAGTCGCCGGACAGGGGTTGTATAGCAATCAGCCCCAGCATTTT; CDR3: CASSIVAGQGLYSNQPQHF
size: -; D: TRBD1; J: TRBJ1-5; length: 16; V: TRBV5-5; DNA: TGTGCCAGCAGACCGACAGGGGGTGGCTGCAATCAGCCCCAGCATTTT; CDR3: CASRPTGGGCNQPQHF
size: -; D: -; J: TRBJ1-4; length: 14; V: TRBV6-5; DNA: TGTGCCAGCAGCCCGCCAGGAGACCCCGAAAAACTGTTTTTT; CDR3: CASSPPGDPEKLFF
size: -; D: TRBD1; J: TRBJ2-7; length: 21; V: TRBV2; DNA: TGTGCCAGCAGTCTATTCCGGGACAGGGGGCTTTCCCATACCCGTATCTACGAGCAGTACTTC; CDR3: CASSLFRDRGLSHTRIYEQYF
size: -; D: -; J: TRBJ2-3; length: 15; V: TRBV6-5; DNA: TGTGCCAGCAGAAACGGGACCCCCTGGACAGATACGCAGTATTTT; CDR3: CASRNGTPWTDTQYF
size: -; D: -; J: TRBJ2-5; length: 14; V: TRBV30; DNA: TGTGCCTGGCCCCTTCTTTGGGGGCAAGAGACCCAGTACTTC; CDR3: CAWPLLWGQETQYF
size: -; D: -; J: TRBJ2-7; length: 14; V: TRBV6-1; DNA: TGTGCCAGCAGTAACAGGACCGTAGTGGACGAGCAGTACTTC; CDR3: CASSNRTVVDEQYF
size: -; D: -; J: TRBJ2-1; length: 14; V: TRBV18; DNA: TGTGCCAGCTCCCCGGCAGTTTCCTACAATGAGCAGTTCTTC; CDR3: CASSPAVSYNEQFF
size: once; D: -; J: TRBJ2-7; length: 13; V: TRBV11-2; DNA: TGTGCCAGCAGCTACCCTCGGGGTTACGAGCAGTACTTC; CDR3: CASSYPRGYEQYF
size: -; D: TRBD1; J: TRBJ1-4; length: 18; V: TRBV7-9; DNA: TGTGCCAGCAGCTTAGGGAGATCAGGGGGCGCTGGAAATGAAAAACTGTTTTTT; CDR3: CASSLGRSGGAGNEKLFF
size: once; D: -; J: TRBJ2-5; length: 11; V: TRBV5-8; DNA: TGTGCCAGCAGCCTTTTGGAGACCCAGTACTTC; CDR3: CASSLLETQYF
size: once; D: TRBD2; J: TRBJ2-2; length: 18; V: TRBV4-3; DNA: TGCGCCAGCAGCCAACGGCGCCTAGCGGGGGCCCACACCGGGGAGCTGTTTTTT; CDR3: CASSQRRLAGAHTGELFF
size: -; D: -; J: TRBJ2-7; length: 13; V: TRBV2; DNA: TGTGCCAGCAGTACCGGGACTTTTTTACAGCAGTACTTC; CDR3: CASSTGTFLQQYF
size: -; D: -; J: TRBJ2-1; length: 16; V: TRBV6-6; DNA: TGTGCCAGCAGTTACTTAGCGAAGGGTATGTACAATGAGCAGTTCTTC; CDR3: CASSYLAKGMYNEQFF
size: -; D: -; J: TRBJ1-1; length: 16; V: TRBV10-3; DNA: TGTGCCATCAGGGAAGCCGGGGGGCGGTTGAACACTGAAGCTTTCTTT; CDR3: CAIREAGGRLNTEAFF
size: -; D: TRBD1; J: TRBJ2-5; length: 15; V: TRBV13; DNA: TGTGCCAGCAGCACCAGACAGGGACAGCGGGAGACCCAGTACTTC; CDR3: CASSTRQGQRETQYF
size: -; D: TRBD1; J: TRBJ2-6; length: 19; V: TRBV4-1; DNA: TGCGCCAGCAGCCATGATGACAGGGTTCCCGGCTCTGGGGCCAACGTCCTGACTTTC; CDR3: CASSHDDRVPGSGANVLTF
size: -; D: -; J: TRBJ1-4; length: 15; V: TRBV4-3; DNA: TGCGCCAGCAGCCAAGGGGGGTCAACTAATGAAAAACTGTTTTTT; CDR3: CASSQGGSTNEKLFF
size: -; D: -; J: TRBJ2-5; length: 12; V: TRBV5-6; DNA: TGTGCCAGCAGCTTGATTGGGGAGACCCAGTACTTC; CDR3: CASSLIGETQYF
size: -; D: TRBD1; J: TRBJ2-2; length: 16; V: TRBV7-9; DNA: TGTGCCAGCAGCTTAGAGTTGGGACAGGGCACCGGGGAGCTGTTTTTT; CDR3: CASSLELGQGTGELFF
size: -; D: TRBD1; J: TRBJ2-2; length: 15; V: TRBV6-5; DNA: TGTGCCAGCACTGGACAGGGCGCGAACACCGGGGAGCTGTTTTTT; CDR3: CASTGQGANTGELFF
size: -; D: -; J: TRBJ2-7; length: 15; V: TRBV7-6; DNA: TGTGCCAGCAGCTCGACCCGAGGGGACTCCTACGAGCAGTACTTC; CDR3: CASSSTRGDSYEQYF
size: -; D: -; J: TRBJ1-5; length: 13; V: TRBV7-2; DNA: TGTGCCAGCAGCTTAGAGGCCAATCAGCCCCAGCATTTT; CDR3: CASSLEANQPQHF
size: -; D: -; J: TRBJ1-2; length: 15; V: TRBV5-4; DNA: TGTGCCAGCAGCTCCTATATGTGGACTAACTATGGCTACACCTTC; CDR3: CASSSYMWTNYGYTF
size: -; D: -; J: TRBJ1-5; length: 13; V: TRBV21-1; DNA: TGTGCCAGCAACCTTAGGCGCAATCAGCCCCAGCATTTT; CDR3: CASNLRRNQPQHF
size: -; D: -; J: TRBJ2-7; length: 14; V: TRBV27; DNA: TGTGCCAGCAGTTTATTCCCGAACGACACCGAGCAGTACTTC; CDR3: CASSLFPNDTEQYF
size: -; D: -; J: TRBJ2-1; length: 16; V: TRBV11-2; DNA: TGTGCCAGCACCCCTAGCACACCCCGCCCGGACAATGAGCAGTTCTTC; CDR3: CASTPSTPRPDNEQFF
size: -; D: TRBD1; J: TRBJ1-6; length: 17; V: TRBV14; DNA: TGTGCCAGCAGCCAAGATGAGGGGGCGCTGGGTAATTCACCCCTCCACTTT; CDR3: CASSQDEGALGNSPLHF
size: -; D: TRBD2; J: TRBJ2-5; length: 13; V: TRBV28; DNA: TGTGCCAGCAGTTTACGGGGGGATGAGACCCAGTACTTC; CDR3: CASSLRGDETQYF
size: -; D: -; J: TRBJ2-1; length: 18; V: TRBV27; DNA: TGTGCCAGCAGTACATACGACACTCAGGGGTACATGGACAATGAGCAGTTCTTC; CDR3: CASSTYDTQGYMDNEQFF
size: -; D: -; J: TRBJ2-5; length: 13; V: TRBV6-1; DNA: TGTGCCAGCACCAAGACTAGTAGGGAGACCCAGTACTTC; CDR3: CASTKTSRETQYF
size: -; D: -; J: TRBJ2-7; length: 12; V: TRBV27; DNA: TGTGCCAGCAGGCGGGAACCCTACGAGCAGTACTTC; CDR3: CASRREPYEQYF
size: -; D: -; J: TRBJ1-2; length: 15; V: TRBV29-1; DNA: TGCAGCGTTGAAGACCCACAGGGAGTAGTTATGGGCTACACCTTC; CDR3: CSVEDPQGVVMGYTF
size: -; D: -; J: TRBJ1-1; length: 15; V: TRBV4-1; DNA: TGCGCCAGCAGCCAAGATAGACAGATGAACACTGAAGCTTTCTTT; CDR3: CASSQDRQMNTEAFF
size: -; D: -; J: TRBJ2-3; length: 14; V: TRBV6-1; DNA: TGTGCCAGCCGCCGCTCACGTTATCCAGATACGCAGTATTTT; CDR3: CASRRSRYPDTQYF
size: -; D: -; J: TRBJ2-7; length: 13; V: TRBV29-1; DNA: TGCAGCGTTGCTAGTCCAGGGCGGTACGAGCAGTACTTC; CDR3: CSVASPGRYEQYF
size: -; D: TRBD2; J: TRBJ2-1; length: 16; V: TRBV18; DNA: TGTGCCAGCTCACCATCGCGACTAGCTTACTACAATGAGCAGTTCTTC; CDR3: CASSPSRLAYYNEQFF
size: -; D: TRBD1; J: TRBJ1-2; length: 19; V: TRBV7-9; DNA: TGTGCCAGCAGCGTTCGACGTCACGGACAGGGGGACCTAGATGATGGCTACACCTTC; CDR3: CASSVRRHGQGDLDDGYTF
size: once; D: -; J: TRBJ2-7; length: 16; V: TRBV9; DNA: TGTGCCAGCAGCTTACCACACCCCGACATACTTACCGAGCAGTACTTC; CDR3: CASSLPHPDILTEQYF
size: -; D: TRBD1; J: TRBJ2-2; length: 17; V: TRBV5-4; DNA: TGTGCCAGCACCGATTGGACAGGGTATCCGAACACCGGGGAGCTGTTTTTT; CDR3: CASTDWTGYPNTGELFF
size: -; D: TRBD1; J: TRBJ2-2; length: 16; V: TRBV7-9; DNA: TGTGCCAGCAGCTTAGAGTACAGGGGTAACACCGGGGAGCTGTTTTTT; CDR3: CASSLEYRGNTGELFF
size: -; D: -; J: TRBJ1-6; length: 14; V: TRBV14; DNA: TGTGCCAGCAGCCAATGGGGTTACAATTCACCCCTCCACTTT; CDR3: CASSQWGYNSPLHF
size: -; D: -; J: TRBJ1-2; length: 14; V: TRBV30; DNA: TGTGCCTGGACTGGGGCAGGGCCGGCTGATGGCTACACCTTC; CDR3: CAWTGAGPADGYTF
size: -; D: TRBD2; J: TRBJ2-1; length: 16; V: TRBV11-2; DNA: TGTGCCAGCAGCTTAGGGGCGGGAGGGTATTACAATGAGCAGTTCTTC; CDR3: CASSLGAGGYYNEQFF
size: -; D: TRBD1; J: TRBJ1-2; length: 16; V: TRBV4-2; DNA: TGTGCCAGCAGCCACACCAGGGACAGTCCCCCTGGTGGCTACACCTTC; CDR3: CASSHTRDSPPGGYTF
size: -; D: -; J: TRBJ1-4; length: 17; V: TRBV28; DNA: TGTGCCAGCAGTTTCGGGCCGGGAACGGCAACTAATGAAAAACTGTTTTTT; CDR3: CASSFGPGTATNEKLFF
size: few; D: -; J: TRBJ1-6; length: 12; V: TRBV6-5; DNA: TGTGCCAGCAAGGGGCGGGAATCACCCCTCCACTTT; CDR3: CASKGRESPLHF
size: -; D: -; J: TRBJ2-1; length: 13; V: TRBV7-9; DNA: TGTGCCAGCAGCTTCGAGGGGACCAATGAGCAGTTCTTC; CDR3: CASSFEGTNEQFF